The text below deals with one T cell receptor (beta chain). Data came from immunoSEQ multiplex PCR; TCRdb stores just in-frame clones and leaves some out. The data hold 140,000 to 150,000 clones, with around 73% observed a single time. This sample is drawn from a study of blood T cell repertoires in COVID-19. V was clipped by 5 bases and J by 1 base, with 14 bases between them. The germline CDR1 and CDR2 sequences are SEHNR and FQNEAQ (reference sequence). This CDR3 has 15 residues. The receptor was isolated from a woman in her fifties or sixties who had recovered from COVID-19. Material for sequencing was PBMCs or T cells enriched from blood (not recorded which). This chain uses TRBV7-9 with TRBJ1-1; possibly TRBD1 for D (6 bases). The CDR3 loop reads CASSQLTGTNTEAFF. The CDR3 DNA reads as TGTGCCAGCAGCCAACTAACAGGGACGAACACTGAAGCTTTCTTT.